This T cell receptor (beta chain) was recovered during a study of siplizumab effects on memory and regulatory T cells. Assays covered around 10^5 TCR templates per sample. Libraries were prepared by immunoSEQ multiplex PCR; TCRdb keeps only in-frame clonotypes and omits some of them. The sample holds approximately 100,000 clones, roughly 92% seen once. Study outcomes and limitations: Greater diversity than memory cells seemed evident in naive T cells, which also appeared to be major alloresponse contributors. Suppressive function of proliferating Tregs from siplizumab cultures was not confirmed. Alloreactive sequences traceable to unstimulated CD4+ memory cells declined significantly under siplizumab.

This clone was counted a single time. Its antigen remains unidentified. The source is a human donor in good health. Sequenced material: Tregs sorted from blood.

The CDR3 sequence is CASSFREGGNTEAFF. DNA of the CDR3: TGTGCCAGCAGCTTCAGGGAGGGGGGGAACACTGAAGCTTTCTTT. V and J are TRBV7-9 and TRBJ1-1; D may be TRBD1 (6 bases). The V gene lost 3 bases and the J gene lost 1 base, with 12 bases spanning the gap. The CDR3 totals 15 residues. Per the germline V gene, CDR1 is SEHNR and CDR2 is FQNEAQ (reference sequence).